The 19 T cell receptor beta chains listed next were all sequenced from one sample in a study of CD8 T cells in Susac syndrome. It was with random hexamers that roughly 0.45 to 1 ug RNA was reverse transcribed. TCRdb recomputed calls from the immunoSEQ multiplex PCR reads with MiXCR, one row per CDR3 protein. The data contain some 200,000 distinct CDR3 sequences, 95% of them singletons. The material sequenced was CD4+ T cells from PBMCs. These receptors came from a human donor with multiple sclerosis.

This clonotype has a single count. The chain uses TRBV23-1 and TRBJ2-5; the D gene is possibly TRBD1 (5 bases). TRBV23-1 is identified as an open reading frame with a role that is uncertain. The CDR3 runs 11 residues. Trimming left V 7 bases short and J 5 bases short, with 8 bases between. CDR3 amino acids: CASKGSETQYF. As DNA, the CDR3 is TGCGCCAGCAAGGGGTCGGAGACCCAGTACTTC.

The chain links TRBV7-9 to TRBJ1-2; weak D call: TRBD1 (5 bases). Trimming pared 3 bases from V and 7 bases from J, leaving 12 bases between. Germline V CDR1 and CDR2: SEHNR, FQNEAQ (reference sequence). This CDR3 is 13 amino acids long. CDR3 DNA: TGTGCCAGCAGCTTCGGGAAGGGGTCTGGCTACACCTTC. This sequence encodes CASSFGKGSGYTF.

This clonotype was seen only once. The chain has TRBV25-1 and TRBJ1-6, with D uncertain. V was trimmed by 2 bases and J by 9 bases, leaving 11 bases between them. The CDR3 sequence is 14 residues long. CDR1 MGHDK and CDR2 SYGVNS come from the germline V gene. The CDR3 loop reads CASSESKGGSPLHF. In DNA form, the CDR3 reads TGTGCCAGCAGTGAAAGTAAGGGTGGTTCACCCCTCCACTTT.

The rearrangement links TRBV7-2 to TRBJ2-3; D is uncertain. The CDR3 loop spans 14 amino acids. CDR1 is SGHTA, CDR2 FQGNSA, per germline. V shed 2 bases and J shed 0 bases, with 6 bases lying between them. This CDR3 reads CASSLTTSTDTQYF. DNA of the CDR3: TGTGCCAGCAGCTTAACGACTAGCACAGATACGCAGTATTTT.

The V and J genes are TRBV4-1 and TRBJ2-5; D may be TRBD2 (5 bases). Germline CDR1 and CDR2: MGHRA and YSYEKL. This CDR3 is 15 amino acids long. Trimming pared 4 bases from V and 5 bases from J, leaving 17 bases between. The CDR3 coding sequence is TGCGCCAGCAGCCCCCCCAGATTGGGCGGGGAGACCCAGTACTTC. This encodes CASSPPRLGGETQYF.

The rearrangement joins TRBV20-1 to TRBJ1-2, with D perhaps matching TRBD1 (5 bases). With 0 bases removed from V and 7 bases from J, the gap between germline ends came to 21 bases. Germline CDR1 and CDR2: DFQATT and SNEGSKA (reference sequence). The length of the CDR3 is 16 residues. CDR3 DNA: TGCAGTGCTAGAGAGGTTAAGGGTAGAGGGGCCTTTGGCTACACCTTC. This encodes CSAREVKGRGAFGYTF.

CDR3 sequence reads: CASNPSGVNNEQFF. As DNA, the CDR3 is TGTGCCAGTAATCCTAGCGGGGTGAACAATGAGCAGTTCTTC. The chain employs TRBV19 and TRBJ2-1; 9 nucleotides line up with TRBD2. This CDR3 is built from 14 residues. V was pared by 7 bases and J by 5 bases, with 6 bases of the junction left unmatched. Germline CDR1 is LNHDA and CDR2 is SQIVND (reference sequence).

This chain connects TRBV5-1 to TRBJ2-5; D tentatively fits TRBD1 or TRBD2 (6 bases each). V was clipped by 1 base and J by 2 bases, with 12 bases between them. CDR3 length: 15 residues. Germline V gene sequence: CDR1 SGHRS, CDR2 YFSETQ. CDR3 sequence reads: CASSLPRGTQETQYF. CDR3 DNA: TGCGCCAGCAGCTTGCCCCGGGGGACACAAGAGACCCAGTACTTC.

In its sample, this clonotype was seen a few times. The chain combines TRBV7-9 with TRBJ1-2; D is unresolved. CDR1 SEHNR and CDR2 FQNEAQ come from the germline V gene (reference sequence). The CDR3 is 12 residues long. V shed 4 bases and J shed 5 bases, with 8 bases lying between them. DNA for the CDR3: TGTGCCAGCAGCTCCGACCCTTATGGCTACACCTTC. This translates into CASSSDPYGYTF.

This clonotype was detected once. The CDR3 DNA reads TGTGCCAGCAGCCAGGTTCGTGTAGGTAATGAGCAGTTCTTC. Protein: CASSQVRVGNEQFF. J is TRBJ2-1 and V is TRBV4-2; no clear D gene. Germline V gives CDR1 LGHNA, CDR2 YNFKEQ. Trimming removed 3 bases at V and 7 bases at J, with 13 bases between. This CDR3 has 14 amino acids.

The chain carries TRBV10-3 and TRBJ2-5; 10 positions match TRBD1. The CDR3 has 15 residues. Germline V gene sequence: CDR1 ENHRY, CDR2 SYGVKD. Trimming cost V 5 bases and J 2 bases; bases outside gene matches: 5. CDR3 sequence: CAISSMGQGQETQYF. CDR3 bases: TGTGCCATCAGTTCGATGGGACAGGGGCAAGAGACCCAGTACTTC.

This chain links TRBV4-2 with TRBJ2-3; the D is unclear. Germline V gives CDR1 LGHNA, CDR2 YNFKEQ. The CDR3 has 14 amino acids. Deletions cut 2 bases from V and 2 bases from J, with 8 bases between. The CDR3 sequence: CASSQTSSTDTQYF. CDR3 DNA: TGTGCCAGCAGCCAAACTTCCTCCACAGATACGCAGTATTTT.

The J gene is TRBJ2-7, the V gene TRBV20-1; 7 nucleotides align to TRBD2. The CDR3 has 13 residues. Germline V gene sequence: CDR1 DFQATT, CDR2 SNEGSKA (reference sequence). The trim removed 5 bases at V and 2 bases at J, leaving 6 bases unmatched. For the CDR3, the DNA is TGCAGTGCTCGAGCGGGAAGGGCCTACGAGCAGTACTTC. This encodes CSARAGRAYEQYF.

The CDR3 DNA follows: TGTGCCAGCAGCCGCTCCGGGACAGTCGACAATGAAAAACTGTTTTTT. Translating gives CASSRSGTVDNEKLFF. The chain links TRBV5-4 to TRBJ1-4; 7 nucleotides match TRBD1. Germline CDR1 is SGHNT and CDR2 is YYREEE (reference sequence). The length of the CDR3 is 16 residues. Trimming cost V 4 bases and J 5 bases; bases outside gene matches: 11.

CDR3 DNA sequence: TGTGCCAGCAGGCCGGACATCTACGAGCAGTACTTC. This sequence encodes CASRPDIYEQYF. This chain links TRBV2 with TRBJ2-7, with D tentatively TRBD1 (5 bases). The CDR3 extends over 12 amino acids. V was cut by 6 bases and J by 3 bases, with 9 bases left in between. Germline V lookup: CDR1 SNHLY, CDR2 FYNNEI.

J is TRBJ2-1 and V is TRBV9; 11 nucleotides agree with TRBD2. The CDR3 sequence is 13 residues long. Germline trimming cut 0 bases from V and 13 bases from J; bases unmatched to any gene: 3. The V gene's germline CDR1 is SGDLS and CDR2 YYNGEE. The CDR3 reads CASSVVTSGRQFF. The CDR3 nucleotides are TGTGCCAGCAGCGTAGTCACTAGCGGGAGACAGTTCTTC.

J is TRBJ2-5 and V is TRBV27, with 11 bases lining up with TRBD2. The J call may be incorrect, as the DNA end agrees better with TRBJ2-7. Germline lookup yields CDR1 MNHEY and CDR2 SMNVEV (reference sequence). The CDR3 is 15 residues long. The CDR3: CASSLLLAGAYEQYF. In DNA form, the CDR3 reads TGTGCCAGCAGTTTATTACTAGCGGGAGCCTACGAGCAGTACTTC.

This chain joins TRBV29-1 and TRBJ2-3; 7 nucleotides line up with TRBD1. CDR3 length: 15 amino acids. The germline gives CDR1 SQVTM, CDR2 ANQGSEA. In DNA, the CDR3 is TGCACCGCCCATAGTGCAAGGGGGCTGACAGATACGCAGTATTTT. It specifies CTAHSARGLTDTQYF.

The chain couples TRBV29-1 to TRBJ2-3, with TRBD2 matching 11 bases. The CDR3 is 15 amino acids. Germline V gene sequence: CDR1 SQVTM, CDR2 ANQGSEA. Trimming at V came to 4 bases and at J to 6 bases, leaving 9 bases not matched to a gene. CDR3 in DNA: TGCAGCGTTGGCGTGGGTGCTAGCGGGGGGGATACGCAGTATTTT. This codes for CSVGVGASGGDTQYF.